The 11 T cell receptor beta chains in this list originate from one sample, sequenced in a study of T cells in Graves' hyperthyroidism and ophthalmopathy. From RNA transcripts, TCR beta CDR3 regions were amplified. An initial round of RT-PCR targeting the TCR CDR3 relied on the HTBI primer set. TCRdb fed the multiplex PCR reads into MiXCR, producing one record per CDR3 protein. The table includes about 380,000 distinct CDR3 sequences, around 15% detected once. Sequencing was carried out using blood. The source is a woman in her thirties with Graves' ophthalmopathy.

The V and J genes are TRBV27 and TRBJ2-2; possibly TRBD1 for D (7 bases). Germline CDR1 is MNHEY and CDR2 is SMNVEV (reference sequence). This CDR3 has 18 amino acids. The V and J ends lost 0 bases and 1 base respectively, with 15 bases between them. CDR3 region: CASSLSRGDSENTGELFF. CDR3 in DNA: TGTGCCAGCAGTTTATCCAGGGGGGACAGCGAGAACACCGGGGAGCTGTTTTTT.

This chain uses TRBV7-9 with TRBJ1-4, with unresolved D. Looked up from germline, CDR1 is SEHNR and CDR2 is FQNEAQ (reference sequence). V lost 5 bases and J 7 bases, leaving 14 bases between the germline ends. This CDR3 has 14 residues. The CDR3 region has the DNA TGTGCCAGCAGCCACAGCCAGTGGGGTGAAAAACTGTTTTTT. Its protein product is CASSHSQWGEKLFF. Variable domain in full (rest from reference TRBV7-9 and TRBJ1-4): DTGVSQNPRHKITKRGQNVTFRCDPISEHNRLYWYRQTLGQGPEFLTYFQNEAQLEKSRLLSDRFSAERPKGSFSTLEIQRTEQGDSAMYLCASSHSQWGEKLFFGSGTQLSVL.

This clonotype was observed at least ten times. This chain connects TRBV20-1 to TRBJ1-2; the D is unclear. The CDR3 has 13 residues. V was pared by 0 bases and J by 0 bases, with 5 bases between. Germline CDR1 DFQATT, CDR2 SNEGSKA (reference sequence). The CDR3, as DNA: TGCAGTGCTAGAGAGGGTTCTAACTATGGCTACACCTTC. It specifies CSAREGSNYGYTF.

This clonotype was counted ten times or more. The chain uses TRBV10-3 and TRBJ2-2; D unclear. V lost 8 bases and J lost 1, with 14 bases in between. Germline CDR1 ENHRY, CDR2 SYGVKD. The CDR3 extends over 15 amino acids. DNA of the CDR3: TGTGCCATCGGAATCACCACCGGGAACACCGGGGAGCTGTTTTTT. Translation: CAIGITTGNTGELFF.

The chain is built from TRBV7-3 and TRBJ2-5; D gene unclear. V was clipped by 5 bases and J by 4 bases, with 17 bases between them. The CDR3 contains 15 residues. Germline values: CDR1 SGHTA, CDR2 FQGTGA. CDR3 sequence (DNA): TGTGCCAGCAGCCCCACCTTAGAAGGGTTAGAGACCCAGTACTTC. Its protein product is CASSPTLEGLETQYF.

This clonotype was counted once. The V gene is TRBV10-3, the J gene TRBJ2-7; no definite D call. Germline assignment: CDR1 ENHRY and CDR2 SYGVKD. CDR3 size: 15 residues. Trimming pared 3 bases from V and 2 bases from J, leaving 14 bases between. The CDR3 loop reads CAISDQSLGPYEQYF. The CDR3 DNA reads TGTGCCATCAGTGACCAGTCCTTGGGTCCCTACGAGCAGTACTTC.

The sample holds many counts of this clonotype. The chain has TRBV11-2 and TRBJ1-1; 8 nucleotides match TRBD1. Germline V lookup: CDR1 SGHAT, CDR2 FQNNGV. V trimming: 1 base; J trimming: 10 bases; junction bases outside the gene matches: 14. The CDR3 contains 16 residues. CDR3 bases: TGTGCCAGCAGCTTAGTCTCCGGGACAGGAGGTTTTGGAGCTTTCTTT. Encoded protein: CASSLVSGTGGFGAFF.

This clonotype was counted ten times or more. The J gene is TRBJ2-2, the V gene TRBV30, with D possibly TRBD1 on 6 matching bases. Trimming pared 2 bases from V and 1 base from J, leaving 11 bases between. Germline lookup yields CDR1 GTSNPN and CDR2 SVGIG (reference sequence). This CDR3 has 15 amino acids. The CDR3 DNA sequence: TGTGCCTGGAGTACCGGGACACAGAACACCGGGGAGCTGTTTTTT. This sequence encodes CAWSTGTQNTGELFF. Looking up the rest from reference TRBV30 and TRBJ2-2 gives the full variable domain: SQTIHQWPATLVQPVGSPLSLECTVEGTSNPNLYWYRQAAGRGLQLLFYSVGIGQISSEVPQNLSASRPQDRQFILSSKKLLLSDSGFYLCAWSTGTQNTGELFFGEGSRLTVL.

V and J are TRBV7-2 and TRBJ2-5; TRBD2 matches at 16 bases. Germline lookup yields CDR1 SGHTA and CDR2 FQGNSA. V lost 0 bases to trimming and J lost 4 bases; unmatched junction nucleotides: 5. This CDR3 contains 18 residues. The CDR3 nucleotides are TGTGCCAGCAGCTTAGCCTTGGGACTAGCGGGGGGGCGAGAGACCCAGTACTTC. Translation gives CASSLALGLAGGRETQYF.

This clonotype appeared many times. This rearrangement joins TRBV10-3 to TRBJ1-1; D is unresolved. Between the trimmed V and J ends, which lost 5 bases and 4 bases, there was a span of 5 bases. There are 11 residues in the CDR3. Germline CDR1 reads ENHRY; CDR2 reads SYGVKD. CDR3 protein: CAISPSTEAFF. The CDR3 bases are TGTGCCATCAGTCCTAGCACTGAAGCTTTCTTT.

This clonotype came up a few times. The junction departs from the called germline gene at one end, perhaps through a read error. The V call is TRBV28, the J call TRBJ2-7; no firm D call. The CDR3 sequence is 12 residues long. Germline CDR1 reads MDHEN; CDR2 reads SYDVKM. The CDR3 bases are TGTGCCGGCAGTGAAACGACCTACGAGCAGTACTTC. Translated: CAGSETTYEQYF.